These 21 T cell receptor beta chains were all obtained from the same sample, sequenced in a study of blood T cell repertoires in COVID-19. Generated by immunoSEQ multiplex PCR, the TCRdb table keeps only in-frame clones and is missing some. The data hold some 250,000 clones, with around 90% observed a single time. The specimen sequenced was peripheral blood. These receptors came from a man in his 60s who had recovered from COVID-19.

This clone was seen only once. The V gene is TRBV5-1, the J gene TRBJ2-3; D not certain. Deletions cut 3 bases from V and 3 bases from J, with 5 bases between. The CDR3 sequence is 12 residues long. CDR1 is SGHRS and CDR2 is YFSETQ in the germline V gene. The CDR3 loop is CASSSETDTQYF. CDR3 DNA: TGCGCCAGCAGCTCGGAGACAGATACGCAGTATTTT.

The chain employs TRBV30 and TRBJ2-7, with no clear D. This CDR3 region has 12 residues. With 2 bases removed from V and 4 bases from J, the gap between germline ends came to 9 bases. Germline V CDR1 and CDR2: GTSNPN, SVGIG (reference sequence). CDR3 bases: TGTGCCTGGAGTCGCAGGATTTACGAGCAGTACTTC. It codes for CAWSRRIYEQYF.

CDR3 DNA sequence: TGTGCCACCAGCAGAGCGCTCTGGGACACCGACCAAGAGACCCAGTACTTC. Translated, it gives CATSRALWDTDQETQYF. V gene TRBV15 combines with J gene TRBJ2-5, with TRBD1 as a possible D gene (6 bases). This CDR3 contains 17 residues. Per the germline V gene, CDR1 is LNHNV and CDR2 is YYDKDF (reference sequence). V gave up 1 base and J gave up 0 bases, with 15 bases separating them.

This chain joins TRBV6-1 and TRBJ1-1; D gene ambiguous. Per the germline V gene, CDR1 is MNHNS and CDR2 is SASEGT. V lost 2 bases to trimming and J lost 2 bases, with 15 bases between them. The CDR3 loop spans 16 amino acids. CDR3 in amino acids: CASSEKSPAINTEAFF. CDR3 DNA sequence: TGTGCCAGCAGTGAAAAGTCGCCAGCGATAAACACTGAAGCTTTCTTT.

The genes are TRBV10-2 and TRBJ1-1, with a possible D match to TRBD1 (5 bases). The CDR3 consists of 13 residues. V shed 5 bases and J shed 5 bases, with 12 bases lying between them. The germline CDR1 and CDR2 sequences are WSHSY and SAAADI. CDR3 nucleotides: TGCGCCAGCAGTACAGGTATGGCAACTGAAGCTTTCTTT. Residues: CASSTGMATEAFF.

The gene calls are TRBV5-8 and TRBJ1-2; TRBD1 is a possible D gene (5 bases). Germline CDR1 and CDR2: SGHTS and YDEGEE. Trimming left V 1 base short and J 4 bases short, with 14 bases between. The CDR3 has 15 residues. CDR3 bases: TGTGCCAGCAGCTTGACCGGGGGTACCCGCTATGGCTACACCTTC. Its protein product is CASSLTGGTRYGYTF.

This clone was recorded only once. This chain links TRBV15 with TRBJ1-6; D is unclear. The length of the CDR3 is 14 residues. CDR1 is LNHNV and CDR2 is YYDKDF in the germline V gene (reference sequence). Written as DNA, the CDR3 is TGTGCAACGGGCAAACGGGTTGGGAGTTCACCCCTCCACTTT. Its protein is CATGKRVGSSPLHF.

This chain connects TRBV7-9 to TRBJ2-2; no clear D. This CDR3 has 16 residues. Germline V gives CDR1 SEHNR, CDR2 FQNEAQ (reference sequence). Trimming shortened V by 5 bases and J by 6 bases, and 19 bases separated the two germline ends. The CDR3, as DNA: TGTGCCAGCAGCCAGTCCCCTGCTAGAACCGCCGGGGAGCTGTTTTTT. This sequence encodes CASSQSPARTAGELFF.

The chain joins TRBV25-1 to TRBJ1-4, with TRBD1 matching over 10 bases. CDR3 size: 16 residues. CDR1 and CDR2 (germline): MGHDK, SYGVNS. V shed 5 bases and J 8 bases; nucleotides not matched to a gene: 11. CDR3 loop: CASSPQRQGAREKLFF. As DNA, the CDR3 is TGTGCCAGCAGTCCCCAACGACAGGGGGCGCGGGAAAAACTGTTTTTT.

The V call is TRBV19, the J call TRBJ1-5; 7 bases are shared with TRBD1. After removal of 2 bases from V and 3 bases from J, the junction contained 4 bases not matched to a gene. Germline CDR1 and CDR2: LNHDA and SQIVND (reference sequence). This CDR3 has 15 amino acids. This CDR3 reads CASSIYGTVNQPQHF. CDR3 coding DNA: TGTGCCAGTAGTATATATGGGACAGTCAATCAGCCCCAGCATTTT.

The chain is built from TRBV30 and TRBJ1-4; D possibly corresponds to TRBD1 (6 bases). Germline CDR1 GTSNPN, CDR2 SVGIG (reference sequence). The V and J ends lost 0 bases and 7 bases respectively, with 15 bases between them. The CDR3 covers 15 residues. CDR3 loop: CAWSVHRGGSEKLFF. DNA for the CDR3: TGTGCCTGGAGTGTACATCGAGGGGGTAGTGAAAAACTGTTTTTT. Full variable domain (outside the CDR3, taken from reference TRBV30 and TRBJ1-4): SQTIHQWPATLVQPVGSPLSLECTVEGTSNPNLYWYRQAAGRGLQLLFYSVGIGQISSEVPQNLSASRPQDRQFILSSKKLLLSDSGFYLCAWSVHRGGSEKLFFGSGTQLSVL.

This CDR3 is CASSLAGVGNQPQHF. The CDR3 DNA reads TGCGCCAGCAGCTTGGCAGGGGTTGGCAATCAGCCCCAGCATTTT. The chain combines TRBV5-1 with TRBJ1-5, with a weak D call TRBD1 (6 bases). With 0 bases removed from V and 2 bases from J, the gap between germline ends came to 9 bases. The CDR3 covers 15 residues. Germline V gene data show CDR1 as SGHRS and CDR2 as YFSETQ.

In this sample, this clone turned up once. Here the CDR3 reads CASRRDRGLAEAFF. CDR3 in DNA: TGTGCCAGCAGGAGGGACAGGGGGCTTGCTGAAGCTTTCTTT. V gene TRBV2 combines with J gene TRBJ1-1; TRBD1 matches at 12 bases. V lost 6 bases, J lost 6 bases, and 5 bases stayed unmatched. Germline loops: CDR1 SNHLY, CDR2 FYNNEI. CDR3 length: 14 amino acids.

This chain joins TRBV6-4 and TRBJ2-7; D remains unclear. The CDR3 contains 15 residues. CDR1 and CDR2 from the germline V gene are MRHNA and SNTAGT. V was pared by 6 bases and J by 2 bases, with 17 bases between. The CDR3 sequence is CASSASFAPTYEQYF. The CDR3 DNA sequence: TGTGCCAGCAGCGCCAGTTTCGCACCCACCTACGAGCAGTACTTC.

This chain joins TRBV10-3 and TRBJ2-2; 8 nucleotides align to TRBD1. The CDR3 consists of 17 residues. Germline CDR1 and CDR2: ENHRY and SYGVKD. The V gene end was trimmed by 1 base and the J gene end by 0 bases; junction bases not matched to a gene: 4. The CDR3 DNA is TGTGCCATCAGTGAGTTCCGGACAGGGACGAACACCGGGGAGCTGTTTTTT. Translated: CAISEFRTGTNTGELFF.

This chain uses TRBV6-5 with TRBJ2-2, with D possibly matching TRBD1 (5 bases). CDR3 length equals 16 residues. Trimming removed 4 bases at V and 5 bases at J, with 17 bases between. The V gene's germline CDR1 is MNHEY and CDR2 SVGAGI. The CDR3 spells CASSSAGQGITGELFF. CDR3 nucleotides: TGTGCCAGCAGTTCGGCCGGGCAGGGCATAACCGGGGAGCTGTTTTTT.

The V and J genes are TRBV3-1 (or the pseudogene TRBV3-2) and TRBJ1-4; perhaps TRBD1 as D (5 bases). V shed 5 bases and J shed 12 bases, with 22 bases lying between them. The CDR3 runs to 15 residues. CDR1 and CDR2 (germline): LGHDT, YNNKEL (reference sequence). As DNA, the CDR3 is TGTGCCAGCAGCGATACCCATTTCAGGGAAGGACAACTGTTTTTT. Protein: CASSDTHFREGQLFF.

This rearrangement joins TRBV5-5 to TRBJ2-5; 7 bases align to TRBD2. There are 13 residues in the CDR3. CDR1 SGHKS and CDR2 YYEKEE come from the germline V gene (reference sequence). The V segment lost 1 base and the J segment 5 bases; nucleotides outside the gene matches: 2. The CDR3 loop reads CASSLYGRETQYF. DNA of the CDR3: TGTGCCAGCAGCTTGTACGGGAGGGAGACCCAGTACTTC.

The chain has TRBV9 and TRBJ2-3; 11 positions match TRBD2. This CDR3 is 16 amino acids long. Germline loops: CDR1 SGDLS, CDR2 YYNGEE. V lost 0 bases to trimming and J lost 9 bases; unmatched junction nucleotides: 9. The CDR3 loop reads CASSVGSSGGAWTQYF. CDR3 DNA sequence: TGTGCCAGCAGCGTAGGTAGTAGCGGGGGGGCCTGGACGCAGTATTTT.

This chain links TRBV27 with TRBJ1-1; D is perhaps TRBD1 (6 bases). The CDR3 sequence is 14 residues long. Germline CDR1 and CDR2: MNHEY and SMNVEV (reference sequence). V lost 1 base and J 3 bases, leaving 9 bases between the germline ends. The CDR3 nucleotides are TGTGCCAGCAGTTTATATTCAGGGGACACTGAAGCTTTCTTT. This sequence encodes CASSLYSGDTEAFF.

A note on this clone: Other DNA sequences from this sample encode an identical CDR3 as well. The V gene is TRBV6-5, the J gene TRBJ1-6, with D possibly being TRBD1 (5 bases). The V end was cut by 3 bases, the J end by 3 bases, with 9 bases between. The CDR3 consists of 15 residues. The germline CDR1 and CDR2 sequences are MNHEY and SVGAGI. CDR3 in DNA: TGTGCCAGCAGTTATCAGGGTCACTATAATTCACCCCTCCACTTT. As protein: CASSYQGHYNSPLHF.